This T cell receptor (beta chain) was retrieved from a study of blood T cells in healthy people across ages. Study outcomes and limitations: More naive CD4+ cells and higher diversity marked long-lived donors relative to aged donors.

A second 7 to 11 cycle PCR used barcoded and J-beta primers. TCRdb re-called the 5' RACE reads through MiXCR, storing one row per CDR3 protein. The table lists nearly 800,000 distinct CDR3 sequences, roughly three fifths of them singletons. Points on this clonotype: Its matching antigen is unknown.

The source is a man aged 40-49 years in good health. What was sequenced was blood.

CDR3 loop: CAISDGPYIQYF. The CDR3 nucleotides read TGTGCCATCAGTGACGGTCCCTACATTCAGTACTTC. The chain recombines TRBV10-3 with TRBJ2-7, with D uncertain. The J call may not be correct, given that the DNA end is closer to TRBJ2-4. The germline CDR1 and CDR2 sequences are ENHRY and SYGVKD. This CDR3 is 12 amino acids long.